This TCR beta chain was profiled in a study of T cells in localized non-small cell lung cancer. The V end lost 1 base, the J end lost 1 base, and 7 bases lay between the germline ends. In germline, CDR1 is LGHNA, CDR2 YSLEER. The CDR3 is made up of 14 amino acids. The table came from immunoSEQ multiplex PCR; TCRdb's copy has only in-frame clones and leaves some out. Here the sample spans 45,000 to 55,000 clones, 60% to 85% being singletons. Study-level points and caveats: Sequencing was restricted to one tumor region; therefore, heterogeneity remains possible. The study detected a median approximately 55 of the top 100 tumor clones in adjacent lung. Greater T cell density in blood accompanied longer overall survival. Compared with tumor, uninvolved adjacent lung displayed greater T cell clonality, ranking highest overall.

As regards this clone: What it binds is unknown.

Sequenced material: peripheral blood, taken before any cancer treatment. This sequence originates from a man aged 40-75 years with stage I squamous cell lung carcinoma. The chain links TRBV4-3 to TRBJ1-2; D gene ambiguous. The CDR3 spells CASSQGVGNYGYTF. In DNA, the CDR3 is TGCGCCAGCAGCCAAGGGGTCGGTAACTATGGCTACACCTTC.